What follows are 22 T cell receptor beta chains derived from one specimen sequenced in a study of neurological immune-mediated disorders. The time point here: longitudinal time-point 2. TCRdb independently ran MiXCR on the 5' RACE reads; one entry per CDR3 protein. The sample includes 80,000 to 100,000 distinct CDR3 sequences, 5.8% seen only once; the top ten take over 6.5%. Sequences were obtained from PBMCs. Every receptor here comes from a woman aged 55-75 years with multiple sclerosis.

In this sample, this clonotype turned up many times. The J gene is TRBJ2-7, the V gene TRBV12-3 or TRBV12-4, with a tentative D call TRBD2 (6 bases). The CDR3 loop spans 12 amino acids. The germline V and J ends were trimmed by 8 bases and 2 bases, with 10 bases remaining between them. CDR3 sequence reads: CASGGDPYEQYF. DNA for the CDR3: TGTGCCAGCGGCGGGGACCCCTACGAGCAGTACTTC.

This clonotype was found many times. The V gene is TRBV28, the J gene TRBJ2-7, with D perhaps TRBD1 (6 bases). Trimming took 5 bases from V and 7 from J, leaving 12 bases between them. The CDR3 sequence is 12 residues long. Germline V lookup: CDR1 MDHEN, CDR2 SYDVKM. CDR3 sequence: CASSEGQGEQYF. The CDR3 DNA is TGTGCCAGCAGTGAGGGACAAGGAGAGCAGTACTTC.

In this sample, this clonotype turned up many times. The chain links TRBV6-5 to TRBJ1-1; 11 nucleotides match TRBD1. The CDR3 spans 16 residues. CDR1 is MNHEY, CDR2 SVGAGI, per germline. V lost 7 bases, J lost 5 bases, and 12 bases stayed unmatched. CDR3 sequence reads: CASTLVPGQGVTEAFF. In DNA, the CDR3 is TGTGCCAGCACCCTCGTCCCGGGACAGGGGGTGACTGAAGCTTTCTTT.

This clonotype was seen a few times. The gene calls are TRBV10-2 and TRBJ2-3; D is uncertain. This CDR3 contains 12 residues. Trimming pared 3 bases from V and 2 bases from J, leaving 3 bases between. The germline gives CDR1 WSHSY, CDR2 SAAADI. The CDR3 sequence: CASSDHTDTQYF. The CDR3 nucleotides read TGCGCCAGCAGTGACCACACAGATACGCAGTATTTT.

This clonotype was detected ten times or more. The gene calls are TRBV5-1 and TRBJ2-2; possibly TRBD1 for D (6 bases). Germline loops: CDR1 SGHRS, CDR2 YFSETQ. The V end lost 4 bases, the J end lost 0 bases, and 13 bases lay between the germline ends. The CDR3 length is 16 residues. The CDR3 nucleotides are TGCGCCAGCAGCCTAGGGACACTCCCGAACACCGGGGAGCTGTTTTTT. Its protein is CASSLGTLPNTGELFF.

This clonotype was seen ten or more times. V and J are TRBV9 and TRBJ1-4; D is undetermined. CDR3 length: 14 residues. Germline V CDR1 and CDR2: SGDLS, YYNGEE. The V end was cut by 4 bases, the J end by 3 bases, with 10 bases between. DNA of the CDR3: TGTGCCAGCAGCCCCAGACTTGCTAATGAAAAACTGTTTTTT. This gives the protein CASSPRLANEKLFF.

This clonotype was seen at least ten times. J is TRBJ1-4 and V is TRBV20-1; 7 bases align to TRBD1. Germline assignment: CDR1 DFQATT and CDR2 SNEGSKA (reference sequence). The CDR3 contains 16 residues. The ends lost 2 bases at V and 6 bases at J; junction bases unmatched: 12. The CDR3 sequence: CSARRRAGTADEKLFF. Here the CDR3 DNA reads TGCAGTGCTAGACGTCGTGCCGGGACAGCAGATGAAAAACTGTTTTTT.

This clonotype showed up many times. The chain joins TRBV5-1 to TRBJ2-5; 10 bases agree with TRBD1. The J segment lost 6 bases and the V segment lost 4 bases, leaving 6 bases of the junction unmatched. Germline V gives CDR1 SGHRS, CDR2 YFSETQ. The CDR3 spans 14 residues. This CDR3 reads CASSPGQGMKTQYF. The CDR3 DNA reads TGCGCCAGCAGCCCGGGACAGGGGATGAAGACCCAGTACTTC.

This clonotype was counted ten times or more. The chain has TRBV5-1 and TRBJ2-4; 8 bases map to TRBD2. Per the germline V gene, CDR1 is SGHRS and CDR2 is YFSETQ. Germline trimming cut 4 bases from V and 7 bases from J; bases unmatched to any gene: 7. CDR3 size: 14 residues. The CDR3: CASSNAGGGNIQYF. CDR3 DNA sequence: TGCGCCAGCAGCAACGCGGGGGGAGGGAACATTCAGTACTTC.

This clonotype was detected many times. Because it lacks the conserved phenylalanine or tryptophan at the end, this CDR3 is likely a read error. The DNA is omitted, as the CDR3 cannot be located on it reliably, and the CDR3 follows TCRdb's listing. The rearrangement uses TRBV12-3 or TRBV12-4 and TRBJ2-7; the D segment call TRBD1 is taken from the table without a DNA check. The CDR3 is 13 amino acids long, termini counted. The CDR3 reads CASSLFAGDSPST.

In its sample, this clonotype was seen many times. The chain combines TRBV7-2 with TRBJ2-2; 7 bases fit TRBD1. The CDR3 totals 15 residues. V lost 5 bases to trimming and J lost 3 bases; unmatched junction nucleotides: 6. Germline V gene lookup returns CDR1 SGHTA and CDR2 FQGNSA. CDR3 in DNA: TGTGCCAGCAGCAAGAGGGGGCTAGACACCGGGGAGCTGTTTTTT. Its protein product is CASSKRGLDTGELFF.

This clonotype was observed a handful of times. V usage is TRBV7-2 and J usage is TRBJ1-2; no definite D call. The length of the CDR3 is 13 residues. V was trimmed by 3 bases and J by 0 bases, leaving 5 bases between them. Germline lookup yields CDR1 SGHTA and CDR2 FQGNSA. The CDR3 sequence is CASSFDANYGYTF. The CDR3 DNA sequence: TGTGCCAGCAGCTTTGATGCTAACTATGGCTACACCTTC.

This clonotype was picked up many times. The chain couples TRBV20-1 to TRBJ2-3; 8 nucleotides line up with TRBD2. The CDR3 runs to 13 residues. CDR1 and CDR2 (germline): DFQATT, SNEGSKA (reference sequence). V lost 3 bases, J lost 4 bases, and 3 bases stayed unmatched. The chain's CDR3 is CSASGGAPDTQYF. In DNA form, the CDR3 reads TGCAGTGCTAGCGGGGGGGCCCCAGATACGCAGTATTTT.

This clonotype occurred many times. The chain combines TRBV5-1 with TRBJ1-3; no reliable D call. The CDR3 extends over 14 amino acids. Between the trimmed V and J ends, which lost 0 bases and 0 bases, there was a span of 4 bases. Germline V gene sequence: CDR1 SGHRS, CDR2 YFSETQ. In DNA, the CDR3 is TGCGCCAGCAGCTTGGACGGCTCTGGAAACACCATATATTTT. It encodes CASSLDGSGNTIYF.

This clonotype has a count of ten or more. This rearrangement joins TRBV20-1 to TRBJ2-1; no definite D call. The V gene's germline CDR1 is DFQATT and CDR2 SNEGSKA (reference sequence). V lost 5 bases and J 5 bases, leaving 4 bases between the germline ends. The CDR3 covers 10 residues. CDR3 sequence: CSAGHNEQFF. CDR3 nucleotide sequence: TGCAGTGCTGGGCACAATGAGCAGTTCTTC.

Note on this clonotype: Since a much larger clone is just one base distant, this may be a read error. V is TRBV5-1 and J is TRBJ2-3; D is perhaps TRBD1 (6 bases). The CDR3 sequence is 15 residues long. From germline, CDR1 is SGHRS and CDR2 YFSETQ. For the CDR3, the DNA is TGCTCCAGCAGCCCTCAGGGGAAGTTAACAGATACGCAGTATTTT. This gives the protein CSSSPQGKLTDTQYF. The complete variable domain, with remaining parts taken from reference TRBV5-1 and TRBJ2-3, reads KAGVTQTPRYLIKTRGQQVTLSCSPISGHRSVSWYQQTPGQGLQFLFEYFSETQRNKGNFPGRFSGRQFSNSRSEMNVSTLELGDSALYLCSSSPQGKLTDTQYFGPGTRLTVL.

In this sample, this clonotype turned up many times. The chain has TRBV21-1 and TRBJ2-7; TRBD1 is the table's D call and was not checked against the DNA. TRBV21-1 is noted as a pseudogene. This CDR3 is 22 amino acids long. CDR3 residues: CASSKRKVNRISFPGYVYEQYF. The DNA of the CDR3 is TGTGCCAGCAGCAAAAGAAAAGTAAACAGGATTTCTTTTCCCGGTTATGTCTACGAGCAGTACTTC.

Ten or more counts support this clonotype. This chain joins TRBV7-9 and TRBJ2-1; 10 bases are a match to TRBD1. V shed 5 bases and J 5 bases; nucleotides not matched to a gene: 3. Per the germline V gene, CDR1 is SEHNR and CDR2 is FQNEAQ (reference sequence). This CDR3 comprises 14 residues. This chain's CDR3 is CASSPGTGDNEQFF. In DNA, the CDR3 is TGTGCCAGCAGCCCCGGGACAGGGGACAATGAGCAGTTCTTC.

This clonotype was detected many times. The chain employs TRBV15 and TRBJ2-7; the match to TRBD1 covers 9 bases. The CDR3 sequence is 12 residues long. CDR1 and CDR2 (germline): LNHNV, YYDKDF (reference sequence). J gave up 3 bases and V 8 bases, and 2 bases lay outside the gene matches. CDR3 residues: CATGTGSYEQYF. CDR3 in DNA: TGTGCCACCGGGACAGGGAGCTACGAGCAGTACTTC.

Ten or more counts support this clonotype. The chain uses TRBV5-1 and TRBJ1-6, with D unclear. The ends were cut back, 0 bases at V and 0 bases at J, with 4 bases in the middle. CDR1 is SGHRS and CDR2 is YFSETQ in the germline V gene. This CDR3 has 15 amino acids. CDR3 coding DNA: TGCGCCAGCAGCTTGGGGGACTCCTATAATTCACCCCTCCACTTT. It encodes CASSLGDSYNSPLHF.

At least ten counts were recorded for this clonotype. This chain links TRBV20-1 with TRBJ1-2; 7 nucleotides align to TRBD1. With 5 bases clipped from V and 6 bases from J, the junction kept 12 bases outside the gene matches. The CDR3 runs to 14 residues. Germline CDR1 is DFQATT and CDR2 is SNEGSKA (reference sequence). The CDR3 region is CSARDTGAADGYTF. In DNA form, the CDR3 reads TGCAGTGCTCGTGACACAGGGGCGGCGGATGGCTACACCTTC.

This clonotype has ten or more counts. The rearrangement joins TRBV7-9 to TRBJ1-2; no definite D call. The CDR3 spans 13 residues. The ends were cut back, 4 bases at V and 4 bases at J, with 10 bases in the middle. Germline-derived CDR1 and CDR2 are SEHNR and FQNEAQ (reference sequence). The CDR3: CASSSSDGYGYTF. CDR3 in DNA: TGTGCCAGCAGCTCATCGGATGGCTATGGCTACACCTTC.